This is a list of T cell receptor beta chains from one sample in a study of monozygotic twins with inflammatory bowel disease. From the 5' RACE reads, TCRdb lists one entry per CDR3 protein and no DNA. The sample has 300,000 to 400,000 distinct CDR3 sequences. Sequenced material: blood. The origin of the receptors is a human donor with ulcerative colitis or Crohn's disease, or a healthy co-twin of an affected twin (not recorded which). Both conserved end residues are part of each CDR3.

V	J	CDR3
TRBV28	TRBJ1-1	CASSSNRGSAFF
TRBV10-3	TRBJ2-1	CAISDRVRADEQFF
TRBV11-2	TRBJ2-1	CASSYRDNSYNEQFF
TRBV7-9	TRBJ1-1	CASSARGQSNTEAIF
TRBV12-3/TRBV12-4	TRBJ2-7	CASTRSGEQYF
TRBV5-6	TRBJ2-1	CASSARRTERHNEQFF
TRBV5-1	TRBJ2-1	CASSSASSYNEQFF
TRBV24-1	TRBJ2-2	CATSRGQGTGELFF
TRBV28	TRBJ2-1	CASSLSGAREQFF
TRBV6-5	TRBJ1-5	CASSYSGQGGQPQHF
TRBV20-1	TRBJ2-3	CSAPLFGTDTQYF